This T cell receptor (beta chain) was identified in a study of vaccination effects on CD4 cells after COVID-19. Looking at the study overall: Samples from a couple of convalescent patients were given 16 days and one week before vaccination.

Antigen-specific CD4+ T cells were expanded with viral peptide pools in the ViraFEST assay before sequencing. Culture lasted over 9 days before CD4+ T cell isolation. The person had PCR-confirmed SARS-CoV-2 infection between March and December 2020. Each well held about 2.1 million PBMC cultured with around 10 ug/ml peptides and roughly 9 IU/ml IL-2. The authors replaced half the medium with IL-2 medium on days 3 and 7. Profiling relied on immunoSEQ multiplex PCR, and the TCRdb table lists in-frame clones only, not all of them. The sample records around 20,000 clones, nearly 75% being singletons. Concerning this clone: Antigen: not known.

This receptor was identified in a human donor who had a prior SARS-CoV-2 infection. Sequenced material: CD4+ T cells from PBMCs cultured with a peptide pool, taken before COVID-19 vaccination.

CDR3 nucleotides: TGTGCCAGCAGTTACTTCGGGACAGGGCCCGCTGAAGCTTTCTTT. Amino acids: CASSYFGTGPAEAFF. This chain uses TRBV6-5 with TRBJ1-1; TRBD1 agrees at 9 bases. The CDR3 loop spans 15 amino acids. J lost 6 bases, V lost 1 base, and 6 bases had no gene match. In germline, CDR1 is MNHEY, CDR2 SVGAGI.